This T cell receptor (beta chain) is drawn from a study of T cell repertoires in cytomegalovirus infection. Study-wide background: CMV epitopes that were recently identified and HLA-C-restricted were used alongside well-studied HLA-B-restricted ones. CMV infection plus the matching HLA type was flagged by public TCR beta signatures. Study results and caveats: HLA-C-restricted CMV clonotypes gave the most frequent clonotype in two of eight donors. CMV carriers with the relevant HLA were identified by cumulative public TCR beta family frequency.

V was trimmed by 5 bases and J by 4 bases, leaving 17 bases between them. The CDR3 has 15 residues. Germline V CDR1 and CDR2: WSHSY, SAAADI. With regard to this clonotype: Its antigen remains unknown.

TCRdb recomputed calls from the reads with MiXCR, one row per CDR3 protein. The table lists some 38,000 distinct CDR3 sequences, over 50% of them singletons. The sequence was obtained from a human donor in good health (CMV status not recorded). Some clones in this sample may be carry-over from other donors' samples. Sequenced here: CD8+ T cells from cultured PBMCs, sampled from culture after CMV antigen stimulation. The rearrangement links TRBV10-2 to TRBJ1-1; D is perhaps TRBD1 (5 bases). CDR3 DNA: TGCGCCAGCAGTACAGGACCGTTGGCTGCCACTGAAGCTTTCTTT. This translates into CASSTGPLAATEAFF.